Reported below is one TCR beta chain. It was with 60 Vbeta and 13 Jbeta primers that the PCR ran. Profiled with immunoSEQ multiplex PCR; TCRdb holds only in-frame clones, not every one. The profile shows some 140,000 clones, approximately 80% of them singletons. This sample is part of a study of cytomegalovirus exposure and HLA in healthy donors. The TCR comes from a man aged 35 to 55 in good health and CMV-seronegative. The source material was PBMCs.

For the CDR3, the DNA is TGCAGCGTTGAAAAACCCGACCGGCCAAGGGGAGAGACCCAGTACTTC. Its translation is CSVEKPDRPRGETQYF. The gene calls are TRBV29-1 and TRBJ2-5, with a weak D call TRBD1 (5 bases). Germline V gene data show CDR1 as SQVTM and CDR2 as ANQGSEA. With 2 bases removed from V and 4 bases from J, the gap between germline ends came to 20 bases. This CDR3 spans 16 amino acids.